This T cell receptor (beta chain) was captured in a study of T cells in Graves' hyperthyroidism and ophthalmopathy. Study-level results: Among clonotypes expanded in thyroid above 0.001, most were also found in blood. Ophthalmopathy onset followed model prediction by a median about 6.5 months.

Researchers amplified the TCR beta CDR3 regions from RNA transcripts. The HTBI primer set drove a first-round RT-PCR of the TCR CDR3. One entry per CDR3 protein, called by TCRdb with MiXCR from the multiplex PCR reads. The sample consists of 400,000 to 500,000 distinct CDR3 sequences, under 15% of them appearing once. This clonotype was counted at least ten times. The antigen is unknown. The length of the CDR3 is 14 residues. Per germline, CDR1 SGHTA and CDR2 FQGNSA. The germline V and J ends were trimmed by 4 bases and 0 bases, with 10 bases remaining between them. The clonotype comes from a woman under 30 with Graves' hyperthyroidism. The source material was blood. The chain employs TRBV7-2 and TRBJ2-7; possibly TRBD2 for D (5 bases). The CDR3 loop is CASSSGGSSYEQYV. CDR3 DNA: TGTGCCAGCAGCTCCGGAGGCAGCTCCTACGAGCAGTACGTC.